This T cell receptor beta chain was identified during a study of CD8+ T cells in alopecia areata. This sample's treatment: oral pan-JAK inhibitor, 5-10 mg twice daily. The CDR3 sequence is 17 residues long. Germline CDR1 is GTSNPN and CDR2 is SVGIG (reference sequence). The V and J ends lost 4 bases and 1 base, in that order; junction bases with no gene match: 14. Extracted RNA was reverse transcribed into cDNA, the sequencing template. The method was immunoSEQ multiplex PCR; TCRdb's version includes in-frame clones alone and lacks a portion of them. The sample contains approximately 200,000 clones, 45% to 75% of which appear only once.

This receptor was taken from a human donor with alopecia areata. The sequencing used CD4+ T cells sorted from blood, collected at week 4, from a patient treated with tofacitinib. The chain couples TRBV30 to TRBJ1-1; 8 bases match TRBD1. The CDR3 loop reads CAWNDRGYVGENTEAFF. In DNA form, the CDR3 reads TGTGCCTGGAATGACAGGGGTTACGTTGGAGAGAACACTGAAGCTTTCTTT.